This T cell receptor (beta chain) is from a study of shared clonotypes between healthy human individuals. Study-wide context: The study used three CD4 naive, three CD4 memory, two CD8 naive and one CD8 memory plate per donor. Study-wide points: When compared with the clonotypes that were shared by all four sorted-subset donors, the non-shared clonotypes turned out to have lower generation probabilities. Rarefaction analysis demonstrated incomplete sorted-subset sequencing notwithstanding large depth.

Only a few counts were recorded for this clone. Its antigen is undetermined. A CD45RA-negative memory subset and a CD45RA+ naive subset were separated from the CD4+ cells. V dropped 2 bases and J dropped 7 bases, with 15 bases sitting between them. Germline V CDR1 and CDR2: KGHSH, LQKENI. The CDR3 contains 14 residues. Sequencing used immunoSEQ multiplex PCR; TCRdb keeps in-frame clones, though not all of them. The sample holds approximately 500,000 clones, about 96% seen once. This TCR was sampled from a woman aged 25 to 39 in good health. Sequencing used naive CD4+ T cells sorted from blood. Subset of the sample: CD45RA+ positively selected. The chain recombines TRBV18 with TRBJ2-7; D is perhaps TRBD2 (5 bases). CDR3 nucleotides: TGTGCCAGCTCACCATGGCCTGATGAGGGTGAGCAGTACTTC. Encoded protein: CASSPWPDEGEQYF.